This TCR beta chain is from a study of blood T cell repertoires in COVID-19. Overall study: Nucleic acid was either cDNA or gDNA, and it came from T cells, B-cell-depleted T cells, or PBMCs.

Sequencing was performed with immunoSEQ multiplex PCR; in TCRdb, only in-frame clones are kept and a portion is missing. The sample carries more than 35,000 clones, about 89% recorded once. Germline lookup yields CDR1 SGDLS and CDR2 YYNGEE. This CDR3 contains 16 residues. The V gene end was trimmed by 4 bases and the J gene end by 4 bases; junction bases not matched to a gene: 7. Sequenced: peripheral blood. This TCR was sampled from a woman in her twenties or thirties in a cohort sampled during active COVID-19. The chain recombines TRBV9 with TRBJ2-2, with 10 bases aligning to TRBD2. CDR3 DNA: TGTGCCAGCAGCTCGACTAGCGGGCTAGTCACCGGGGAGCTGTTTTTT. Translating gives CASSSTSGLVTGELFF.